This TCR beta chain was retrieved from a study of patients and donors after allogeneic stem cell transplantation. A single record per CDR3 protein comes from TCRdb applying MiXCR to the RT-PCR reads. This repertoire shows approximately 150,000 distinct CDR3 sequences, around 28% found once; its top ten account for around 3%. The germline V gene encodes CDR1 GTSNPN and CDR2 SVGIG (reference sequence). Trimming left V 6 bases short and J 0 bases short, with 18 bases between. This CDR3 region has 15 residues. Sequencing input: blood, either unsorted or a sorted T cell fraction (not recorded which). The origin of this receptor is a human donor who was either an allogeneic HSCT recipient or a stem cell or donor lymphocyte infusion donor (not recorded which). It is not recorded whose cells these are; they may come from a transplant donor. The chain links TRBV30 to TRBJ2-7; D remains ambiguous. The CDR3 loop is CACLSRVGRSYEQYF. The CDR3, as DNA: TGTGCCTGCCTCTCCCGGGTAGGCCGCTCCTACGAGCAGTACTTC.